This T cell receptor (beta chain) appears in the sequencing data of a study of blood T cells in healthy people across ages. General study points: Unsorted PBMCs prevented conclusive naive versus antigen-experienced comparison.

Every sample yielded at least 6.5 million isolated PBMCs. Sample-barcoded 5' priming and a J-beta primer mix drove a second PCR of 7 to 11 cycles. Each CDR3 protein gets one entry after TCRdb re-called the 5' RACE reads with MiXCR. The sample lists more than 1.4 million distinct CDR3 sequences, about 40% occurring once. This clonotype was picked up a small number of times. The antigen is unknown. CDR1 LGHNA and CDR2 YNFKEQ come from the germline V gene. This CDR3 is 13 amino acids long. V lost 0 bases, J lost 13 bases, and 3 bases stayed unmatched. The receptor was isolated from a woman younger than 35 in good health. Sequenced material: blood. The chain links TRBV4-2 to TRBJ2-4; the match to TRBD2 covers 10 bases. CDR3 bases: TGTGCCAGCAGCCAAGAGGGACTAGCGCTCCAGTACTTC. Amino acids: CASSQEGLALQYF.